This T cell receptor (beta chain) was identified in a study of blood T cells in healthy people across ages. The CDR3 is 13 residues long. Next came a second PCR, run for about 6 to 12 cycles, which used a sample-barcoded 5' primer along with a J-beta primer mix. TCRdb used MiXCR to reprocess the 5' RACE reads, holding one entry per CDR3 protein. The data show 850,000 to 1,000,000 distinct CDR3 sequences, with roughly 52% seen just once and 10% to 15% held by the top ten. This chain joins TRBV12-3 or TRBV12-4 and TRBJ2-5, with 9 nucleotides matching TRBD1. The better agreement between TRBJ2-7 and the DNA end casts doubt on the J call. This TCR was sampled from a man aged 25-45 years in good health. Sequencing used blood. DNA for the CDR3: TGTGCCAGCAGTCGGGACAGGGCCCACGAGCAGTACTTC. It is translated as CASSRDRAHEQYF.